This T cell receptor (beta chain) was observed in a study of T cells after yellow fever vaccination. General study results and limits: Although most clonotypes did not, a small share appeared in both CD4 and CD8 compartments. The bulk population could contribute abundant contaminating clonotypes to FACS-sorted repertoires.

This clonotype was seen many times. What it recognizes is unknown. The CDR3 covers 13 residues. Per the germline V gene, CDR1 is KGHSH and CDR2 is LQKENI. Trimming took 2 bases from V and 6 from J, leaving 7 bases between them. It was through 5'RACE template switching that TCR cDNA was made, with a universal primer site and UMIs added. MiXCR, run by TCRdb on the 5' RACE reads, gives a single entry per CDR3 protein. The table records under 150,000 distinct CDR3 sequences, roughly 8.2% of them present only once. This clonotype was sampled from a man younger than 40 who received the YFV17D yellow fever vaccine. The gene calls are TRBV18 and TRBJ2-2; D is ambiguous. The sequencing here drew on CD4+ T cells sorted from PBMCs, taken 5 days after the yellow fever booster vaccination. The CDR3 spells CASSPGYAGELFF. CDR3 nucleotides: TGTGCCAGCTCACCAGGTTACGCCGGGGAGCTGTTTTTT. The full variable domain, with the rest looked up from reference TRBV18 and TRBJ2-2, is NAGVMQNPRHLVRRRGQEARLRCSPMKGHSHVYWYRQLPEEGLKFMVYLQKENIIDESGMPKERFSAEFPKEGPSILRIQQVVRGDSAAYFCASSPGYAGELFFGEGSRLTVL.